This T cell receptor beta chain was obtained from a study of blood T cell repertoires in COVID-19. Study-wide background: From the United States, Italy and Spain came samples of acute and convalescent COVID-19.

The method was immunoSEQ multiplex PCR; TCRdb's version includes in-frame clones alone and lacks a portion of them. The sample has hundreds of thousands of clones; roughly 89% are singletons. This CDR3 is 14 amino acids long. Between the trimmed V and J ends, which lost 4 bases and 8 bases, there was a span of 15 bases. Germline CDR1 SGHNT, CDR2 YYREEE (reference sequence). The chain combines TRBV5-4 with TRBJ1-4; D may be TRBD1 (6 bases). Sequencing was done on a sample of peripheral blood. This TCR derives from a man between 60 and 75 years old who had recovered from COVID-19. CDR3 sequence: CASSPRGTTEKLFF. The CDR3 DNA reads as TGTGCCAGCAGCCCCAGGGGAACGACGGAAAAACTGTTTTTT.